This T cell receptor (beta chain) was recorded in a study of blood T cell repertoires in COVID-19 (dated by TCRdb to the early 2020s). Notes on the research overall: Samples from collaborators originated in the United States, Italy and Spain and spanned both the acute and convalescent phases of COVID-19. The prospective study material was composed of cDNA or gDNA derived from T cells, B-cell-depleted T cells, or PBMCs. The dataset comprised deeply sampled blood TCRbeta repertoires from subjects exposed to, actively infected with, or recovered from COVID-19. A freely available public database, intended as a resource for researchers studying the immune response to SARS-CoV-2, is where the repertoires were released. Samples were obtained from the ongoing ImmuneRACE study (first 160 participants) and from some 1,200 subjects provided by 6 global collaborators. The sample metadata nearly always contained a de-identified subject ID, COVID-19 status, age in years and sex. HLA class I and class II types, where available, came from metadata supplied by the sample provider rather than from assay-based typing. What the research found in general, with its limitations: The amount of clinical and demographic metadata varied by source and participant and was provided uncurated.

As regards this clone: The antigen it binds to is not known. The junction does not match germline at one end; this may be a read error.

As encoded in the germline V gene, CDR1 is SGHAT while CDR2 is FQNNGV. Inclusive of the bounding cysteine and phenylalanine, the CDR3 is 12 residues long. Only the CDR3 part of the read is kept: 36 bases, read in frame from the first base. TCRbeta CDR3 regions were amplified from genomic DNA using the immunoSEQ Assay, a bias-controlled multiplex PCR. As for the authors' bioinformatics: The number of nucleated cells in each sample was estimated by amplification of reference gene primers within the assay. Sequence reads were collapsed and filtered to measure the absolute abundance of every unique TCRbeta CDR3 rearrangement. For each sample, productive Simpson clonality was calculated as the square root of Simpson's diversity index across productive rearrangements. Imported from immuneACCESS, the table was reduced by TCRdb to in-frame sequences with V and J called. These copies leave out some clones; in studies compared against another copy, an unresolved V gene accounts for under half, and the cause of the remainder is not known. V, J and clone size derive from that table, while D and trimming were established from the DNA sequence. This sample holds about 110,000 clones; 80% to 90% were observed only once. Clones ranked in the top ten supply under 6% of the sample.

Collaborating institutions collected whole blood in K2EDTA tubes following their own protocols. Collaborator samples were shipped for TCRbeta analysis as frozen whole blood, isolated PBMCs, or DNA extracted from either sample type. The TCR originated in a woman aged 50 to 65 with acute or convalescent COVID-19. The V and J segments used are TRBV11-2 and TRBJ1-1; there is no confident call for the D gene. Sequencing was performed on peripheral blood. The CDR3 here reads CATSRLGTEAFF. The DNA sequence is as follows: TGTGCCACCAGCCGACTTGGCACTGAAGCTTTCTTT. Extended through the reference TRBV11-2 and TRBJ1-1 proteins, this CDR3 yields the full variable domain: EAGVAQSPRYKIIEKRQSVAFWCNPISGHATLYWYQQILGQGPKLLIQFQNNGVVDDSQLPKDRFSAERLKGVDSTLKIQPAKLEDSAVYLCATSRLGTEAFFGQGTRLTVV.